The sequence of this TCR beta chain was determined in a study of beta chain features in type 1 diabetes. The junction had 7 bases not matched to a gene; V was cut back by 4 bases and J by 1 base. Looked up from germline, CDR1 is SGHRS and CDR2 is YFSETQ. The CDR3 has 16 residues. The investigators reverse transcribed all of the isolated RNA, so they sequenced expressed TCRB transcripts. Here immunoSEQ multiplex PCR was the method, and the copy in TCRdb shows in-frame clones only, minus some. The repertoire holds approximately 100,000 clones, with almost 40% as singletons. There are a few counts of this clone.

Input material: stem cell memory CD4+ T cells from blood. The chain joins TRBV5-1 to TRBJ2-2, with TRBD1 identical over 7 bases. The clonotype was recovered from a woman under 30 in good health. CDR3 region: CASSLGTVRNTGELFF. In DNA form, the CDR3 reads TGCGCCAGCAGCCTCGGGACAGTCAGGAACACCGGGGAGCTGTTTTTT.